This is a list of T cell receptor beta chains from one sample in a study of cytomegalovirus exposure and HLA in healthy donors. Repertoires were generated with immunoSEQ multiplex PCR, while TCRdb's copy carries only in-frame clones and drops some. The sample carries tens of thousands of clones, 80% to 85% recorded once. Sample: PBMCs. The receptors originated from a man aged 30 to 39 in good health and CMV-seronegative. Both conserved end residues are part of each CDR3. Fields, in order: CDR3 length, J gene, D gene, V gene, clone size, CDR3 protein, CDR3 DNA. The D gene is left open where the match is weak. Size is omitted from some rows. Given values are once, few, many or a class for expanded clones.

CDR3 length: 14
J gene: TRBJ2-7
D gene: NA
V gene: TRBV7-2
clone size: NA
CDR3 protein: CASSLGYSSYEQYF
CDR3 DNA: TGTGCCAGCAGCTTAGGTTACAGCTCCTACGAGCAGTACTTC

CDR3 length: 18
J gene: TRBJ2-7
D gene: TRBD1
V gene: TRBV2
clone size: NA
CDR3 protein: CASSGSRLDRSQPYEQYF
CDR3 DNA: TGTGCCAGCAGTGGAAGCCGTTTGGACAGGAGCCAGCCCTACGAGCAGTACTTC

CDR3 length: 14
J gene: TRBJ1-6
D gene: NA
V gene: TRBV18
clone size: NA
CDR3 protein: CASSGGPRNSPLHF
CDR3 DNA: TGTGCCAGCTCGGGGGGGCCGCGGAATTCACCCCTCCACTTT

CDR3 length: 14
J gene: TRBJ2-1
D gene: NA
V gene: TRBV25-1
clone size: NA
CDR3 protein: CASRGLYSNNEQFF
CDR3 DNA: TGTGCCAGCAGGGGACTCTACTCCAACAATGAGCAGTTCTTC

CDR3 length: 16
J gene: TRBJ1-6
D gene: TRBD1
V gene: TRBV6-5
clone size: once
CDR3 protein: CASSYTFGTGNSPLHF
CDR3 DNA: TGTGCCAGCAGTTACACCTTTGGGACAGGGAATTCCCCCCTCCACTTT

CDR3 length: 14
J gene: TRBJ2-1
D gene: TRBD1
V gene: TRBV28
clone size: NA
CDR3 protein: CAGSTGTGATEQFF
CDR3 DNA: TGTGCCGGCTCCACCGGGACAGGGGCCACTGAGCAGTTCTTC

CDR3 length: 15
J gene: TRBJ2-5
D gene: NA
V gene: TRBV9
clone size: NA
CDR3 protein: CASNSLGRHQETQYF
CDR3 DNA: TGTGCCAGCAACTCACTGGGCCGCCACCAAGAGACCCAGTACTTC

CDR3 length: 15
J gene: TRBJ2-3
D gene: TRBD2
V gene: TRBV9
clone size: few
CDR3 protein: CASSFGLAGTDTQYF
CDR3 DNA: TGTGCCAGCAGCTTCGGACTAGCGGGCACAGATACGCAGTATTTT

CDR3 length: 14
J gene: TRBJ1-3
D gene: NA
V gene: TRBV6-1
clone size: NA
CDR3 protein: CASDPGSSGNTIYF
CDR3 DNA: TGTGCCAGCGACCCGGGAAGCTCTGGAAACACCATATATTTT

CDR3 length: 14
J gene: TRBJ1-5
D gene: TRBD1
V gene: TRBV28
clone size: NA
CDR3 protein: CASIGGDYNQPQHF
CDR3 DNA: TGTGCCTCGATAGGGGGCGACTACAATCAGCCCCAGCATTTT

CDR3 length: 15
J gene: TRBJ2-7
D gene: TRBD1
V gene: TRBV4-3
clone size: NA
CDR3 protein: CASSRSTGVSYEQYF
CDR3 DNA: TGCGCCAGCAGCCGATCAACAGGGGTCTCCTACGAGCAGTACTTC

CDR3 length: 15
J gene: TRBJ1-3
D gene: NA
V gene: TRBV9
clone size: NA
CDR3 protein: CASSVGPDRGNTIYF
CDR3 DNA: TGTGCCAGCAGCGTAGGCCCGGACAGAGGAAACACCATATATTTT

CDR3 length: 15
J gene: TRBJ2-3
D gene: NA
V gene: TRBV30
clone size: NA
CDR3 protein: CACARGSFSTDTQYF
CDR3 DNA: TGTGCCTGTGCGCGAGGGTCCTTCTCCACAGATACGCAGTATTTT

CDR3 length: 14
J gene: TRBJ2-2
D gene: NA
V gene: TRBV7-2
clone size: NA
CDR3 protein: CASSSQGYTGELFF
CDR3 DNA: TGTGCCAGCAGTTCACAGGGTTACACCGGGGAGCTGTTTTTT

CDR3 length: 16
J gene: TRBJ2-7
D gene: TRBD2
V gene: TRBV7-8
clone size: NA
CDR3 protein: CASSLGGGTSVYEQYF
CDR3 DNA: TGTGCCAGCAGCTTAGGAGGAGGGACTAGCGTGTACGAGCAGTACTTC

CDR3 length: 14
J gene: TRBJ2-3
D gene: NA
V gene: TRBV7-9
clone size: NA
CDR3 protein: CASSLAGVTHTQYF
CDR3 DNA: TGTGCCAGCAGCTTAGCTGGAGTAACGCATACGCAGTATTTT

CDR3 length: 16
J gene: TRBJ2-7
D gene: TRBD1
V gene: TRBV29-1
clone size: NA
CDR3 protein: CSVVPGRGQGNYEQCF
CDR3 DNA: TGCAGCGTTGTTCCCGGTCGGGGACAGGGAAACTACGAGCAGTGCTTC

CDR3 length: 15
J gene: TRBJ2-7
D gene: TRBD2
V gene: TRBV10-3
clone size: NA
CDR3 protein: CATNNPTSGGYEQYF
CDR3 DNA: TGTGCCACCAATAACCCGACTAGCGGGGGTTACGAGCAGTACTTC

CDR3 length: 11
J gene: TRBJ1-2
D gene: NA
V gene: TRBV21-1
clone size: NA
CDR3 protein: CASSKDGKGTF
CDR3 DNA: TGTGCCAGCAGCAAAGACGGGAAGGGCACCTTC

CDR3 length: 13
J gene: TRBJ1-1
D gene: NA
V gene: TRBV7-9
clone size: NA
CDR3 protein: CASSSTRGSEAFF
CDR3 DNA: TGTGCCAGCAGTTCCACGCGGGGGTCTGAAGCTTTCTTT

CDR3 length: 17
J gene: TRBJ2-7
D gene: TRBD2
V gene: TRBV6-1
clone size: NA
CDR3 protein: CASSEMGGTGLSYEQYF
CDR3 DNA: TGTGCCAGCAGTGAAATGGGAGGGACTGGGCTTTCCTACGAGCAGTACTTC

CDR3 length: 14
J gene: TRBJ1-2
D gene: NA
V gene: TRBV29-1
clone size: NA
CDR3 protein: CSVDGQSYLYGYTF
CDR3 DNA: TGCAGCGTTGATGGACAGAGCTATCTCTATGGCTACACCTTC

CDR3 length: 18
J gene: TRBJ1-6
D gene: NA
V gene: TRBV2
clone size: once
CDR3 protein: CASSVYPPGHSYNSPLHF
CDR3 DNA: TGTGCCAGCAGTGTATATCCCCCAGGGCACTCCTATAATTCACCCCTCCACTTT